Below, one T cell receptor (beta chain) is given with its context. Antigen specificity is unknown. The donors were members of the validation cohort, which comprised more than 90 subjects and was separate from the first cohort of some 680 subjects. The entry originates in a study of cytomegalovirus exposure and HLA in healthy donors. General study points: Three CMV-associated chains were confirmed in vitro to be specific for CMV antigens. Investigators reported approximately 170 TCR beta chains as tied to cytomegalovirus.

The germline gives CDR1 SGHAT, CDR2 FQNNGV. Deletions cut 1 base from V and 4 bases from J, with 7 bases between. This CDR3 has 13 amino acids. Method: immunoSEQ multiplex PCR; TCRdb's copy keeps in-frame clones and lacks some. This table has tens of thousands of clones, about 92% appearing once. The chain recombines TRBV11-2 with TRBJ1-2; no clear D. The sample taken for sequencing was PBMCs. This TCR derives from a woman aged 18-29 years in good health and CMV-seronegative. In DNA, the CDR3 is TGTGCCAGCAGCTTAGGCCAGGCCTATGGCTACACCTTC. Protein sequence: CASSLGQAYGYTF.